This record concerns one T cell receptor beta chain sequence. V trimming: 4 bases; J trimming: 7 bases; junction bases outside the gene matches: 8. The CDR3 runs to 14 residues. Per the germline V gene, CDR1 is SGHNT and CDR2 is YYREEE (reference sequence). In the original processing: Amplification from reference gene primers served as the basis for estimated nucleated cell counts. Clones were sequenced by immunoSEQ multiplex PCR, and TCRdb holds only the in-frame ones, with some missing. The V and J calls and clone size are taken from that table; D and trimming were inferred from the DNA. This sample has under 250,000 clones, with approximately 86% found just once. This specimen belongs to a study of blood T cell repertoires in COVID-19. Study-wide background: Samples representing acute and convalescent COVID-19 were sourced from the United States, Italy and Spain. The analysed material was cDNA or gDNA that came from T cells, B-cell-depleted T cells, or PBMCs.

The receptor was derived from a woman of 80 years or more with acute or convalescent COVID-19. Sequencing was done on a sample of peripheral blood. The rearrangement joins TRBV5-4 to TRBJ2-7; TRBD1 matches 10 bases. This chain's CDR3 is CASSPDRGQGEQYF. In nucleotides, the CDR3 is TGTGCCAGCAGCCCCGACAGGGGGCAGGGAGAGCAGTACTTC.